This T cell receptor beta chain was profiled in a study of Ad26.COV2.S vaccination and SARS-CoV-2 variants. Study summary: COV1001, an Ad26.COV2.S trial, supplied this vaccine-arm donor. Intramuscularly, Ad26.COV2.S was given either once or twice, 56 days apart.

On this clone itself: Antigen unknown.

General study findings and limits: Comparable non-spike TCR breadth was observed in vaccine and placebo recipients.

As to treatment: some 20 received Ad26.COV2.S at low or high dose, single or two shots; several received placebo; per-sample allocation not given. After the first vaccine or placebo injection, samples were drawn on day 63. Germline loops: CDR1 SEHNR, CDR2 FQNEAQ (reference sequence). V dropped 5 bases and J dropped 0 bases, with 17 bases sitting between them. CDR3 size: 16 residues. Sequencing used immunoSEQ multiplex PCR; TCRdb keeps in-frame clones, though not all of them. This table holds about 390,000 clones, roughly nine tenths found once. The input for sequencing was peripheral blood, taken in a trial of Ad26.COV2.S vaccine versus placebo. The clonotype was recovered from a person between 18 and 65 years old who received the Ad26.COV2.S COVID-19 vaccine or a placebo. The chain employs TRBV7-9 and TRBJ2-7, with D unclear. The CDR3 DNA is TGTGCCAGCAGCGACGGCGGACGGGTTCTCTCCTACGAGCAGTACTTC. Amino acid sequence: CASSDGGRVLSYEQYF.